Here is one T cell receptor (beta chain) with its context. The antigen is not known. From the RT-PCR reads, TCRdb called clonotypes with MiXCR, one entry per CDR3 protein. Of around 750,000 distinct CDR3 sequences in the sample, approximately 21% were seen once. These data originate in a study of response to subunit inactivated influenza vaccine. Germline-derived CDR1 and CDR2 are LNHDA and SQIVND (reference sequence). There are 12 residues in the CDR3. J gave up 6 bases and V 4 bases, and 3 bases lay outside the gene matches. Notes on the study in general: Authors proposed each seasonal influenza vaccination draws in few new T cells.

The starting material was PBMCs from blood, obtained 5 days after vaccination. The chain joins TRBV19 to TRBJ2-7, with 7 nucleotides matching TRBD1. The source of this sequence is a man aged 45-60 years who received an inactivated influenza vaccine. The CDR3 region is CASSNRGFEQYF. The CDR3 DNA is TGTGCCAGTAGTAACAGGGGTTTCGAGCAGTACTTC.